These 29 T cell receptor beta chains originate from one sample sequenced in a study of beta chain features in type 1 diabetes. General study points: All four CD4+ subsets from Type 1 diabetes patients carried moderately but significantly shorter TCRB CDR3s.

Antigens for these TCRs are unknown. Since all of the isolated RNA was reverse transcribed, expressed TCRB transcripts were what got sequenced. The protocol was immunoSEQ multiplex PCR, while the TCRdb copy is restricted to in-frame clones and leaves out a portion. The sample lists around 250,000 clones; approximately 15% were seen once. The source material was naive CD4+ T cells from blood. The receptors shown here come from a man in his thirties or forties with type 1 diabetes.

To note about this clone: Other nucleotide sequences in the sample specify the same CDR3. The CDR3 nucleotides are TGTGCCAGTAGGAGGGCCGGGGAGCTGTTTTTT. The encoded protein is CASRRAGELFF. The chain carries TRBV19 and TRBJ2-2; weak D call: TRBD2 (5 bases). Per germline, CDR1 LNHDA and CDR2 SQIVND (reference sequence). V was pared by 6 bases and J by 6 bases, with 5 bases between. The CDR3 runs 11 residues.

V and J are TRBV27 and TRBJ2-7; 9 bases agree with TRBD2. The V gene end was trimmed by 3 bases and the J gene end by 6 bases; junction bases not matched to a gene: 6. Germline V gene data show CDR1 as MNHEY and CDR2 as SMNVEV (reference sequence). The CDR3 covers 14 residues. CDR3 amino acids: CASSLDSGSGEQYF. The CDR3 coding sequence is TGTGCCAGCAGTTTGGATAGCGGGAGCGGCGAGCAGTACTTC.

This chain links TRBV14 with TRBJ1-5; no reliable D call. The CDR3 extends over 13 amino acids. Germline loops: CDR1 SGHDN, CDR2 FVKESK. Trimming took off 0 bases at V and 4 bases at J, with 4 bases between the two ends. This CDR3 reads CASSQDRNQPQHF. The CDR3 DNA reads as TGTGCCAGCAGCCAAGACAGAAATCAGCCCCAGCATTTT.

This rearrangement joins TRBV29-1 to TRBJ2-3; D gene unclear. Germline CDR1 is SQVTM and CDR2 is ANQGSEA. This CDR3 is built from 15 residues. V lost 6 bases and J 2 bases, leaving 18 bases between the germline ends. The CDR3 spells CSVTTPRVLTDTQYF. DNA for the CDR3: TGCAGCGTGACAACACCCAGAGTTCTCACAGATACGCAGTATTTT.

This clone has a handful of counts. The rearrangement joins TRBV29-1 to TRBJ1-3; D is undetermined. V was shortened by 6 bases and J by 3 bases, with 12 bases between the two germline ends. The germline CDR1 and CDR2 sequences are SQVTM and ANQGSEA. The CDR3 length is 13 residues. CDR3 residues: CSVSVGGGNTIYF. CDR3 sequence (DNA): TGCAGCGTGAGTGTGGGAGGTGGAAACACCATATATTTT.

The chain has TRBV9 and TRBJ1-1; a weak D match, TRBD1 (6 bases). In germline, CDR1 is SGDLS, CDR2 YYNGEE. V shed 0 bases and J shed 1 base, with 13 bases lying between them. The CDR3 extends over 16 amino acids. The DNA for the CDR3 is TGTGCCAGCAGCGTAGCACCGACAGGAAGGAACACTGAAGCTTTCTTT. Translation: CASSVAPTGRNTEAFF.

The chain links TRBV7-9 to TRBJ1-1; no reliable D call. The germline gives CDR1 SEHNR, CDR2 FQNEAQ (reference sequence). V was shortened by 6 bases and J by 4 bases, with 15 bases between the two germline ends. The CDR3 contains 14 residues. This chain's CDR3 is CASRSGPFFTEAFF. For the CDR3, the DNA is TGTGCCAGCAGGTCTGGCCCCTTCTTCACTGAAGCTTTCTTT.

This clone was observed a few times. The genes are TRBV6-5 and TRBJ2-7, with TRBD1 matching over 7 bases. V shed 4 bases and J 5 bases; nucleotides not matched to a gene: 2. The CDR3 is 12 amino acids. From germline, CDR1 is MNHEY and CDR2 SVGAGI. The CDR3 DNA reads TGTGCCAGCAGTTCGACAGGGAACGAGCAGTACTTC. Encoded protein: CASSSTGNEQYF.

In its sample, this clone was seen a few times. V gene TRBV5-4 combines with J gene TRBJ2-5; D is possibly TRBD2 (6 bases). Between the trimmed V and J ends, which lost 4 bases and 5 bases, there was a span of 18 bases. CDR1 is SGHNT and CDR2 is YYREEE in the germline V gene (reference sequence). The CDR3 is made up of 15 amino acids. As DNA, the CDR3 is TGTGCCAGCAGCCCAATGTTGGCCGGGGGTGAGACCCAGTACTTC. It translates to CASSPMLAGGETQYF.

This clone was seen a handful of times. The CDR3 spells CASSEAVRSEAFF. CDR3 sequence (DNA): TGTGCCAGCAGTGAAGCGGTAAGGAGTGAAGCTTTCTTT. The chain combines TRBV6-1 with TRBJ1-1; D is unclear. V dropped 0 bases and J dropped 7 bases, with 9 bases sitting between them. Germline V gene lookup returns CDR1 MNHNS and CDR2 SASEGT. The CDR3 has 13 amino acids.

This clone was counted only a few times. This chain uses TRBV5-6 with TRBJ1-3; unclear D gene. Trimming left V 1 base short and J 2 bases short, with 7 bases between. From germline, CDR1 is SGHDT and CDR2 YYEEEE. The CDR3 spans 14 residues. Written as DNA, the CDR3 is TGTGCCAGCAGCTTGTCTTCTACTGGAAACACCATATATTTT. Protein sequence: CASSLSSTGNTIYF. Combining the CDR3 with reference TRBV5-6 and TRBJ1-3 gives the whole variable domain DAGVTQSPTHLIKTRGQQVTLRCSPKSGHDTVSWYQQALGQGPQFIFQYYEEEERQRGNFPDRFSGHQFPNYSSELNVNALLLGDSALYLCASSLSSTGNTIYFGEGSWLTVV.

In this sample, this clone turned up many times. V usage is TRBV30 and J usage is TRBJ2-3; D not certain. The CDR3 runs to 11 residues. Per the germline V gene, CDR1 is GTSNPN and CDR2 is SVGIG (reference sequence). Trimming pared 4 bases from V and 4 bases from J, leaving 6 bases between. In DNA, the CDR3 is TGTGCCTGGATCTCCGCAGATACGCAGTATTTT. Its protein product is CAWISADTQYF.

The chain couples TRBV29-1 to TRBJ1-2; TRBD1 matches at 8 bases. The V gene end was trimmed by 7 bases and the J gene end by 8 bases; junction bases not matched to a gene: 12. The CDR3 is 13 amino acids. The germline V gene has CDR1 SQVTM and CDR2 ANQGSEA. CDR3 residues: CSAIPGQGGGYTF. The CDR3 coding sequence is TGCAGCGCCATACCAGGACAGGGAGGAGGCTACACCTTC. The full variable domain, with the rest looked up from reference TRBV29-1 and TRBJ1-2, is SAVISQKPSRDICQRGTSLTIQCQVDSQVTMMFWYRQQPGQSLTLIATANQGSEATYESGFVIDKFPISRPNLTFSTLTVSNMSPEDSSIYLCSAIPGQGGGYTFGSGTRLTVV.

The V call is TRBV11-2, the J call TRBJ2-7, with D possibly TRBD2 on 6 matching bases. Germline V gene sequence: CDR1 SGHAT, CDR2 FQNNGV. Trimming took 1 base from V and 2 from J, leaving 12 bases between them. This CDR3 has 15 residues. The CDR3 sequence: CASSLVGGAAYEQYF. The CDR3 DNA reads as TGTGCCAGCAGCTTAGTAGGCGGGGCAGCCTACGAGCAGTACTTC.

This clone was seen only a few times. The genes are TRBV25-1 and TRBJ1-2; 8 nucleotides agree with TRBD1. CDR1 MGHDK and CDR2 SYGVNS come from the germline V gene. V lost 4 bases to trimming and J lost 8 bases; unmatched junction nucleotides: 6. The CDR3 sequence is 13 residues long. This chain's CDR3 is CASSGWTGLGYTF. The CDR3 DNA is TGTGCCAGCAGTGGGTGGACAGGGTTAGGCTACACCTTC.

This clone was found a few times. The chain uses TRBV7-9 and TRBJ2-3; 10 bases align to TRBD2. CDR3 size: 15 residues. V shed 5 bases, J shed 5 bases, and the junction held 7 bases outside the gene matches. Germline values: CDR1 SEHNR, CDR2 FQNEAQ (reference sequence). This CDR3 reads CASSPGLAVLDTQYF. The CDR3 DNA sequence: TGTGCCAGCAGCCCAGGACTAGCGGTATTAGATACGCAGTATTTT.

The chain couples TRBV4-2 to TRBJ1-5; D is possibly TRBD1 (5 bases). With 1 base removed from V and 1 base from J, the gap between germline ends came to 17 bases. Germline CDR1 is LGHNA and CDR2 is YNFKEQ. This CDR3 has 18 residues. The CDR3 spells CASSQGGWGGSSNQPQHF. The DNA for the CDR3 is TGTGCCAGCAGCCAAGGAGGGTGGGGGGGGTCGAGCAATCAGCCCCAGCATTTT.

The V call is TRBV13, the J call TRBJ2-3; perhaps TRBD1 as D (6 bases). Germline V gene sequence: CDR1 PRHDT, CDR2 FYEKMQ (reference sequence). The V gene lost 5 bases and the J gene lost 0 bases, with 12 bases spanning the gap. This CDR3 spans 15 amino acids. CDR3 amino acids: CASSVGTFSTDTQYF. The DNA for the CDR3 is TGTGCCAGCAGCGTTGGGACATTCAGCACAGATACGCAGTATTTT.

CDR3 sequence (DNA): TGTGCCAGCAGTTACGCAACTGGACAGACCTACGAGCAGTACTTC. Translated: CASSYATGQTYEQYF. The chain is built from TRBV6-6 and TRBJ2-7; D perhaps matches TRBD1 (6 bases). Trimming took 2 bases from V and 2 from J, leaving 13 bases between them. The V gene's germline CDR1 is MNHNY and CDR2 SVGAGI (reference sequence). The CDR3 spans 15 residues.

This clone has only a few counts. This chain joins TRBV29-1 and TRBJ2-5; TRBD1 is a possible D gene (5 bases). The CDR3 runs 13 residues. Germline values: CDR1 SQVTM, CDR2 ANQGSEA. With 7 bases removed from V and 2 bases from J, the gap between germline ends came to 14 bases. The CDR3 DNA follows: TGCAGCGGGCTCAGGGTTGAACAAGAGACCCAGTACTTC. It encodes CSGLRVEQETQYF.

The CDR3 here is CASSEQNSGNTIYF. For the CDR3, the DNA is TGTGCCAGCAGTGAACAGAACTCTGGAAACACCATATATTTT. The genes are TRBV6-1 and TRBJ1-3; D gene uncertain. The length of the CDR3 is 14 residues. Germline V lookup: CDR1 MNHNS, CDR2 SASEGT. Trimming took 2 bases from V and 0 from J, leaving 5 bases between them.

This chain connects TRBV7-2 to TRBJ2-1; 11 bases map to TRBD2. The V and J ends lost 4 bases and 8 bases, in that order; junction bases with no gene match: 4. This CDR3 is built from 14 residues. The germline gives CDR1 SGHTA, CDR2 FQGNSA. CDR3 DNA sequence: TGTGCCAGCAGCTATAGCGGGAGGGCCGATGAGCAGTTCTTC. Protein sequence: CASSYSGRADEQFF.

This clone has only a few counts. The chain has TRBV7-2 and TRBJ2-7, with TRBD1 identical over 11 bases. This CDR3 is built from 15 residues. After removal of 5 bases from V and 2 bases from J, the junction contained 5 bases not matched to a gene. The germline gives CDR1 SGHTA, CDR2 FQGNSA. The CDR3 nucleotides read TGTGCCAGCAGCCTGGCGGGACAGGGGGCCTACGAGCAGTACTTC. This encodes CASSLAGQGAYEQYF.

In its sample, this clone was seen a few times. The V gene is TRBV4-1, the J gene TRBJ2-5, with TRBD2 identical over 11 bases. The V gene's germline CDR1 is MGHRA and CDR2 YSYEKL. V trimming: 3 bases; J trimming: 5 bases; junction bases outside the gene matches: 11. This CDR3 comprises 17 residues. CDR3 bases: TGCGCCAGCAGCCAGACTAGCGGGAACGCCTTAGCGGAGACCCAGTACTTC. Translation gives CASSQTSGNALAETQYF.

V usage is TRBV19 and J usage is TRBJ1-1; TRBD1 aligns across 8 bases. The CDR3 length is 15 residues. V trimming: 6 bases; J trimming: 6 bases; junction bases outside the gene matches: 12. Germline V gives CDR1 LNHDA, CDR2 SQIVND (reference sequence). The DNA of the CDR3 is TGTGCCAGTAGCTTTTCGGACAGGGAAATCGCTGAAGCTTTCTTT. Translated: CASSFSDREIAEAFF.

In this sample, this clone turned up a few times. This chain connects TRBV2 to TRBJ2-7; TRBD1 aligns across 10 bases. Germline trimming cut 10 bases from V and 2 bases from J; bases unmatched to any gene: 5. Germline V gene lookup returns CDR1 SNHLY and CDR2 FYNNEI. CDR3 size: 13 residues. The CDR3 here is CATSGTGAYEQYF. In nucleotides, the CDR3 is TGTGCCACGTCCGGGACAGGGGCCTACGAGCAGTACTTC.

The rearrangement uses TRBV30 and TRBJ2-1, with 9 bases fitting TRBD2. V lost 2 bases, J lost 9 bases, and 8 bases stayed unmatched. There are 14 residues in the CDR3. Germline V gene sequence: CDR1 GTSNPN, CDR2 SVGIG (reference sequence). CDR3: CAWSISSGKAEQFF. CDR3 nucleotide sequence: TGTGCCTGGAGTATCTCTAGCGGGAAGGCTGAGCAGTTCTTC.

The V gene is TRBV4-1, the J gene TRBJ2-2; the D gene is possibly TRBD2 (6 bases). The V gene's germline CDR1 is MGHRA and CDR2 YSYEKL. This CDR3 is 17 amino acids long. The ends were cut back, 3 bases at V and 7 bases at J, with 21 bases in the middle. CDR3 sequence: CASSQGSQTSNVGELFF. The CDR3 DNA reads TGCGCCAGCAGCCAGGGGTCTCAAACTAGCAATGTCGGGGAGCTGTTTTTT.

V and J are TRBV11-2 and TRBJ2-5, with TRBD1 matching 7 bases. The CDR3 spans 13 residues. CDR1 SGHAT and CDR2 FQNNGV come from the germline V gene. V trimming: 5 bases; J trimming: 5 bases; junction bases outside the gene matches: 5. The CDR3 protein is CASSQRGLETQYF. CDR3 nucleotide sequence: TGTGCCAGCAGCCAGAGGGGGCTGGAGACCCAGTACTTC.